This paragraph reports one T cell receptor beta chain. Its antigen is not yet known. Base quality data are lacking; no much larger clone is found one base away. This sample was taken from a study of long-term antiretroviral therapy in people with HIV (dated by TCRdb to 2021 to 2024). Broadly, across the study: Collection of the earliest samples took place about a decade ahead of the 2015 WHO recommendation for immediate ART, at a time when ART was typically delayed until CD4 counts fell. From 30 to 35 adults with confirmed HIV infection, the cohort provided some 200 cryopreserved PBMC samples, gathered serially across a mean of around six years (range 1-12). This retrospective serial study examined whether starting ART and sustained HIV suppression were associated with changes in the composition and diversity of the TRB repertoire in peripheral blood. No cross-contamination during QIAcube processing was seen in test extractions of a monoclonal T-cell line run alongside a few dozen polyclonal samples. Among the roughly 30 participants with HIV, eleven to twelve were female.

The paper's findings and limits, for the study overall: No data were available on ART adherence, viral resistance or therapy changes, limiting inferences about post-ART repertoire changes. Because PBMC availability was limited, only the TCR beta chain was sequenced, with no alpha chain pairing. Because pre-ART samples had limited cell numbers, profiling was done on unsorted PBMC rather than on sorted CD4+ and CD8+ T cells. Starting ART was linked to a significant rise in TRB diversity, yet even with long-term ART the diversity remained significantly lower than in transplant donor controls. The samples span the years 2004 to 2017, and the ART regimens used at that time may not be as effective as current regimens. The repertoire was dominated across all time points by expanded TRB clones identified before ART initiation, although this dominance was seen to fluctuate and to decrease in many PLHIV after ART. HIV repertoires had narrower CDR3 length ranges than controls, and the network structure suggested an antigen-experienced repertoire that shifted only slightly toward naive after ART.

The immunoSEQ hsTCRB v3.0 assay was used at survey level resolution to sequence the TRB variable region. TRB sequencing targeted a depth of about 40,000-55,000 T-cell genomes per sample. TRB libraries were pooled and sequenced on an Illumina MiSeq using a v3 150-cycle kit. The original methods were these. Analysis of repertoires was carried out in R inside a reproducible Nextflow workflow spanning QC, data transformation and analysis. LymphoSeq2, an R package for exploring AIRR-Seq data, was used to implement custom analyses. A few samples that yielded fewer than 5000 total TRB sequences were excluded, so that around 190 HIV repertoires were analyzed. Of the roughly 180 retained HIV repertoires, almost 60 were collected before and approximately 130 after ART initiation. Each repertoire was downsampled to 5000 TRB nucleotide sequences, and summary statistics were averaged across 100 downsampling iterations. Only TRB sequences with CDR3 regions of at least seven amino acids were retained for analysis. Diversity was measured with a Shannon entropy-derived clonality score and the Gini coefficient. Repertoire networks linked the top 5000 CDR3 amino acid sequences whenever two sequences differed by an edit distance of one. For TRB CDR3 amino acid sequences, antigen specificity groups and MHC restriction were predicted with GLIPH2. Known CMV, EBV, HIV or tissue antigen associations were flagged by matching CDR3 amino acid sequences against VDJdb and McPAS-TCR. Pre-ART, post-ART and control groups were compared with Wilcoxon signed-rank tests and Holm-Bonferroni correction. The table was pulled from immuneACCESS by TCRdb, which kept in-frame rearrangements only. Such tables lose some clones; where checked, under half of the loss comes from unresolved V genes, and the rest has no known cause. V and J calls and clone size are given by that table; D and trimming were obtained from the DNA. This sample has more than 15,000 clones in its table, and 78% of those were observed once. Almost 8% of the sample comes from the top ten.

To be included, a participant needed at least one PBMC sample from before ART initiation plus at least two post-ART samples. Treatment was received in the United States of America by all participants with HIV. Cryopreserved samples of about 0.95-11 million PBMC were thawed and washed before DNA extraction. At the time of the earliest PBMC sample, participants with HIV were aged between about 20 and 54 years. PBMC samples from each participant spanned 1-4 timepoints before ART initiation and 2-8 timepoints after ART initiation, with a median of 7 samples. Serial HIV viral load, CD4+ T-cell count, ART history and demographic data were obtained for every participant. Genomic DNA was extracted from unsorted PBMC with a Qiagen kit on a QIAcube, processed in batches of 12 samples. This TCR was recovered from a middle-aged woman with HIV. The sequencing used unsorted PBMCs, collected at the start of antiretroviral therapy, before treatment.

The bases are TGCGCCAGCAGCTTGGGGGTTCAGGTTAACACCTACGAGCAGTACTTC. This yields the protein CASSLGVQVNTYEQYF. Recombination linked TRBV5-1 to TRBJ2-7, with no D gene named confidently. The CDR3 has 16 amino acids, counting the end cysteine and phenylalanine. The CDR3 DNA has 48 bases and is translated from base 1. V is clipped by 0 bases and J by 2 bases, and the sequence between their germline boundaries is 15 bases long. From a lookup of the germline V gene, CDR1 and CDR2 are SGHRS and YFSETQ.